The rows below give T cell receptor beta chains drawn from one sample of a study of blood T cell repertoires in COVID-19. Repertoires were generated with immunoSEQ multiplex PCR, while TCRdb's copy carries only in-frame clones and drops some. The sample shows approximately 170,000 clones, about 88% of them seen only once. The sequenced sample was PBMCs or T cells enriched from blood (not recorded which). These receptors came from a woman aged 18-29 years who had recovered from COVID-19. Each CDR3 is given with its conserved first and last residue. A D gene is named only where the DNA matches it firmly. Not every row has a clone size; where given, it reads once, few, many or a size class.

abundance	v_gene	d_gene	j_gene	CDR3aa	CDR3nt
NA	TRBV12-3/TRBV12-4	NA	TRBJ1-3	CASGAGNTIYF	TGTGCCAGCGGGGCAGGAAACACCATATATTTT
few	TRBV13	TRBD2	TRBJ2-1	CASRTSGKAIGSTYNEQFF	TGTGCCAGCCGGACTAGCGGGAAAGCAATTGGGTCAACTTACAATGAGCAGTTCTTC
NA	TRBV28	NA	TRBJ2-7	CASSLRRRGTPYEQYF	TGTGCCAGCAGTTTGAGGAGGAGGGGCACTCCCTACGAGCAGTACTTC
NA	TRBV7-9	TRBD1	TRBJ2-7	CASSSLLSDRVDEQYF	TGTGCCAGCAGCTCCCTCCTTTCGGACAGGGTTGACGAGCAGTACTTC
NA	TRBV28	TRBD1	TRBJ1-1	CASQGQGVTMAFF	TGTGCCAGCCAGGGGCAGGGGGTTACCATGGCTTTCTTT
NA	TRBV5-4	TRBD2	TRBJ2-7	CASSSEAGHYEQYF	TGTGCCAGCAGCTCCGAAGCGGGGCACTACGAGCAGTACTTC
NA	TRBV18	NA	TRBJ2-3	CASSPTSTDTQYF	TGTGCCAGCTCACCTACTAGCACAGATACGCAGTATTTT
NA	TRBV2	NA	TRBJ1-5	CASSQDSGTNQPQHF	TGTGCCAGCAGCCAGGACAGTGGGACGAATCAGCCCCAGCATTTT
NA	TRBV30	NA	TRBJ2-5	CAWSLTRGETQYF	TGTGCCTGGAGTTTGACACGGGGGGAGACCCAGTACTTC
NA	TRBV10-3	TRBD2	TRBJ2-1	CAISELAPGTSGDEQFF	TGTGCCATCAGTGAGTTAGCCCCCGGGACTAGTGGCGATGAGCAGTTCTTC
NA	TRBV4-2	TRBD2	TRBJ2-7	CASSQVQGGRNLYEQYF	TGTGCCAGCAGCCAAGTCCAAGGCGGGAGGAACCTTTACGAGCAGTACTTC
NA	TRBV27	TRBD2	TRBJ2-2	CASSTPAGATGELFF	TGTGCCAGCTCAACTCCAGCGGGAGCCACCGGGGAGCTGTTTTTT
NA	TRBV3-1/TRBV3-2	TRBD2	TRBJ2-3	CASSRDPGTSGTDTQYF	TGTGCCAGCAGCCGGGACCCCGGGACTAGCGGCACAGATACGCAGTATTTT
NA	TRBV30	NA	TRBJ1-3	CAWSGRGSGNTIYF	TGTGCCTGGAGTGGACGGGGGTCTGGAAACACCATATATTTT
NA	TRBV28	TRBD1	TRBJ2-2	CASSGTGTDFANTGELFF	TGTGCCAGCAGTGGTACCGGGACAGACTTCGCGAACACCGGGGAGCTGTTTTTT
NA	TRBV28	NA	TRBJ1-2	CASSLEGRVGYGYTF	TGTGCCAGCAGTTTAGAGGGCCGGGTCGGTTATGGCTACACCTTC
NA	TRBV10-3	NA	TRBJ2-7	CAITRLNSYEQYF	TGTGCCATCACGCGTCTGAACTCCTACGAGCAGTACTTC
NA	TRBV28	NA	TRBJ1-1	CASSLTQINTEAFF	TGTGCCAGCAGTTTAACGCAGATTAACACTGAAGCTTTCTTT
NA	TRBV20-1	TRBD1	TRBJ1-1	CGGQLNTEAFF	TGCGGGGGACAGCTGAACACTGAAGCTTTCTTT
NA	TRBV27	NA	TRBJ1-2	CASSRPGVRGYTF	TGTGCCAGCAGTCGGCCAGGGGTTCGTGGCTACACCTTC